Below, 7 T cell receptor beta chains from the same sample are listed, as sequenced in a study of blood T cell repertoires in COVID-19. Using immunoSEQ multiplex PCR, the repertoire was profiled, and TCRdb retains in-frame clones only, with some absent. The sample comprises some 220,000 clones, about four fifths of which are singletons, and about 1.3% rests with the top ten. The sequenced material came from PBMCs or T cells enriched from blood (not recorded which). The source of these receptors is a woman in her thirties or forties with acute COVID-19.

This chain joins TRBV10-3 and TRBJ1-1, with D uncertain. Germline CDR1 ENHRY, CDR2 SYGVKD. V lost 7 bases to trimming and J lost 3 bases, with 15 bases between them. This CDR3 has 14 amino acids. The CDR3 nucleotides read TGTGCCATCACTGACCCCGGGAGGGACACTGAAGCTTTCTTT. It translates to CAITDPGRDTEAFF.

V usage is TRBV19 and J usage is TRBJ2-3; 7 bases line up with TRBD1. CDR3 size: 18 residues. Germline V gene lookup returns CDR1 LNHDA and CDR2 SQIVND (reference sequence). J gave up 2 bases and V 9 bases, and 20 bases lay outside the gene matches. The CDR3 sequence is CARAYHPETGMDTDTQYF. For the CDR3, the DNA is TGTGCCAGGGCTTATCATCCGGAGACAGGGATGGACACAGATACGCAGTATTTT.

In its sample, this clone was seen many times. The chain joins TRBV19 to TRBJ1-2; no clear D. The CDR3 loop spans 15 amino acids. Trimming shortened V by 7 bases and J by 4 bases, and 19 bases separated the two germline ends. Germline assignment: CDR1 LNHDA and CDR2 SQIVND (reference sequence). The CDR3 DNA reads TGTGCCAGTACCTCCGGGAGGGAGACATCCTATGGCTACACCTTC. This codes for CASTSGRETSYGYTF.

This clone was recorded only once. This chain uses TRBV3-1 (or the pseudogene TRBV3-2) with TRBJ1-1; 9 bases map to TRBD1. Germline loops: CDR1 LGHDT, CDR2 YNNKEL (reference sequence). Unmatched junction bases numbered 5, after V lost 1 base and J lost 5 bases. The CDR3 has 15 amino acids. CDR3: CASSQGAGQGTEAFF. The CDR3 DNA is TGTGCCAGCAGCCAAGGGGCAGGACAGGGGACTGAAGCTTTCTTT.

The CDR3 DNA is TGTGCCAGCAGTTTCCGGGCGGGACAGTCCTACGAGCAGTACTTC. Its translation is CASSFRAGQSYEQYF. The chain links TRBV27 to TRBJ2-7; the D gene is possibly TRBD1 (7 bases). The V and J ends lost 3 bases and 1 base respectively, with 13 bases between them. Germline CDR1 MNHEY, CDR2 SMNVEV (reference sequence). The CDR3 runs to 15 residues.

The J gene is TRBJ2-7, the V gene TRBV10-3; TRBD1 agrees at 8 bases. Germline V gene data show CDR1 as ENHRY and CDR2 as SYGVKD. Trimming took 6 bases from V and 5 from J; bases not matched to a gene: 18. The CDR3 runs to 17 residues. This chain's CDR3 is CAISHPRGGQVPNEQYF. DNA for the CDR3: TGTGCCATCAGCCACCCTAGAGGGGGACAGGTACCTAACGAGCAGTACTTC.

The V call is TRBV5-6, the J call TRBJ2-7; TRBD1 matches 8 bases. The trim removed 4 bases at V and 4 bases at J, leaving 7 bases unmatched. The CDR3 runs 14 residues. CDR1 SGHDT and CDR2 YYEEEE come from the germline V gene. CDR3 sequence: CASSTYRDRYEQYF. The CDR3 DNA is TGTGCCAGCAGCACTTACCGGGACAGGTACGAGCAGTACTTC.